The clone carrying this T cell receptor beta chain was observed a single time. Its antigen is as yet unknown. The CDR3 extends over 13 amino acids. The germline gives CDR1 MNHEY, CDR2 SMNVEV (reference sequence). Trimming removed 6 bases at V and 3 bases at J, with 11 bases between. RNA was isolated and reverse transcribed to cDNA, the sequencing template. TCRdb's copy holds only in-frame clones and misses some; the assay was immunoSEQ multiplex PCR. The sample lists under 250,000 clones, about 56% occurring once. This sample is part of a study of CD8+ T cells in alopecia areata. Study-wide results and limits: In scalp samples, resident alphabeta T cells of normal skin are also sequenced. Compared with normal scalp, lesional scalp had higher clonality and more expanded CD8+ clones.

The rearrangement joins TRBV27 to TRBJ1-2; maybe TRBD1 (5 bases). The clonotype originates from a human donor in good health. Sequencing input: CD8+ T cells sorted from blood. Written as DNA, the CDR3 is TGTGCCAGCAGATCGGGGGATTACTATGGCTACACCTTC. Translated, it gives CASRSGDYYGYTF.